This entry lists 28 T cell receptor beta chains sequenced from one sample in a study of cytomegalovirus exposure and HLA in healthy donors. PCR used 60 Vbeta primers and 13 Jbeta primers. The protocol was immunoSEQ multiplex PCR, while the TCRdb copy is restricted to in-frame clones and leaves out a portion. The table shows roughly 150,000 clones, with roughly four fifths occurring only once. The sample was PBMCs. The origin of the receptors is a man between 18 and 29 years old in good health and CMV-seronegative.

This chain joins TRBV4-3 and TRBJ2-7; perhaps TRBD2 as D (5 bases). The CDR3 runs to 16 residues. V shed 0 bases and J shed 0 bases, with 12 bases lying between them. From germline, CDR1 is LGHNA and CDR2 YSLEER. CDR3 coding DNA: TGCGCCAGCAGCCAAGAGGTGGGCGGACTCTCCTACGAGCAGTACTTC. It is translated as CASSQEVGGLSYEQYF.

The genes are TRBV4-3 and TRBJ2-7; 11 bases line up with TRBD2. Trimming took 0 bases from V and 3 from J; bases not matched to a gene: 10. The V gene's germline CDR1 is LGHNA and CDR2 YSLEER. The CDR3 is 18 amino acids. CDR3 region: CASSQDPQLAGALYEQYF. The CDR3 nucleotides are TGCGCCAGCAGCCAAGATCCCCAACTAGCGGGAGCTCTCTACGAGCAGTACTTC.

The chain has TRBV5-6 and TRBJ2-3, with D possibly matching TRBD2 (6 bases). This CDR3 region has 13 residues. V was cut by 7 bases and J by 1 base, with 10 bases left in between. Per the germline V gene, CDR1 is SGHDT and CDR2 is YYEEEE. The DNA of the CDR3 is TGTGCCAGCCGGCGGGGAGGCACAGATACGCAGTATTTT. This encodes CASRRGGTDTQYF.

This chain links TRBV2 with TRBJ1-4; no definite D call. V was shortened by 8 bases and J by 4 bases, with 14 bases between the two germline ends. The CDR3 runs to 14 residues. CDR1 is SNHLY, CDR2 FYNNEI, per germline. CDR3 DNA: TGTGCCAGCGAGAGGGAGCAAGTTAATGAAAAACTGTTTTTT. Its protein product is CASEREQVNEKLFF.

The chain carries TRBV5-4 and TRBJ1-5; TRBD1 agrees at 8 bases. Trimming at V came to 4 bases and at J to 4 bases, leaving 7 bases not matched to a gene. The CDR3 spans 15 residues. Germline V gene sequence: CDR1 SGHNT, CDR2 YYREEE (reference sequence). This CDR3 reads CASSITGGVNQPQHF. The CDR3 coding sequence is TGTGCCAGCAGCATCACAGGGGGTGTAAATCAGCCCCAGCATTTT.

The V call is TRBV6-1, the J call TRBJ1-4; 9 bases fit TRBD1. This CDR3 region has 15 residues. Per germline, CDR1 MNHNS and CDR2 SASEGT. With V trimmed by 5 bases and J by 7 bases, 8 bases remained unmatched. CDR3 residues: CASSWMTGGGEKLFF. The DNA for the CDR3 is TGTGCCAGCAGTTGGATGACAGGGGGTGGTGAAAAACTGTTTTTT.

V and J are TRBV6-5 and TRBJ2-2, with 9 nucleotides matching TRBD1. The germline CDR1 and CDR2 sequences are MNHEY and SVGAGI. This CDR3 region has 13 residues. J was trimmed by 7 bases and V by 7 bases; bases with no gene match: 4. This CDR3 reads CASTLTGGGELFF. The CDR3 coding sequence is TGTGCCAGCACCCTGACAGGGGGCGGGGAGCTGTTTTTT.

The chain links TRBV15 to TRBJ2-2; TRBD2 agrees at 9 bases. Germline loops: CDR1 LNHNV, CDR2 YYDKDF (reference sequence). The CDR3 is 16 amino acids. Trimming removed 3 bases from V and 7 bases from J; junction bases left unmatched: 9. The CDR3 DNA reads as TGTGCCACCAGCAGCCTTAGGGGCGGGAGGGGCGGGGAGCTGTTTTTT. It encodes CATSSLRGGRGGELFF.

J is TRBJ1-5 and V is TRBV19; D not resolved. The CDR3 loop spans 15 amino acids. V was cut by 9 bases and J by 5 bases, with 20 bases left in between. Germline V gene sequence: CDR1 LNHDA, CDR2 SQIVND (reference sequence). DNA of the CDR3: TGTGCCAGCCGTATTCAAGGGAGTCTACATCAGCCCCAGCATTTT. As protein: CASRIQGSLHQPQHF.

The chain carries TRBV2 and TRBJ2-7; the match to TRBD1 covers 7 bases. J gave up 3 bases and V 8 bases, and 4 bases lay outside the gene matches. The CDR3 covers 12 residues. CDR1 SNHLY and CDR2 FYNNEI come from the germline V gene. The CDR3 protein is CASATGDYEQYF. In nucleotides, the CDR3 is TGTGCCAGCGCAACAGGGGACTACGAGCAGTACTTC.

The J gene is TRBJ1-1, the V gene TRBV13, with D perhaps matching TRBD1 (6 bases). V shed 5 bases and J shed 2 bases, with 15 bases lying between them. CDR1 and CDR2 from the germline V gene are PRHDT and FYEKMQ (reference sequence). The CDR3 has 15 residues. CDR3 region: CASSRQQGANTEAFF. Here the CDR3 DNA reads TGTGCCAGCAGCAGGCAACAGGGCGCCAACACTGAAGCTTTCTTT.

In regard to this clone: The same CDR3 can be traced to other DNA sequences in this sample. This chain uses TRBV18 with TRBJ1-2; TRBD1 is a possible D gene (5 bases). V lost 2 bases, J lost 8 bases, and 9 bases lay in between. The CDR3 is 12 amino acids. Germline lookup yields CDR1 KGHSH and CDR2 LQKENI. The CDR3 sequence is CASSPGQGGYTF. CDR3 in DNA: TGTGCCAGCTCACCAGGACAAGGAGGCTACACCTTC. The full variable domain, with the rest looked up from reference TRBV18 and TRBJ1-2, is NAGVMQNPRHLVRRRGQEARLRCSPMKGHSHVYWYRQLPEEGLKFMVYLQKENIIDESGMPKERFSAEFPKEGPSILRIQQVVRGDSAAYFCASSPGQGGYTFGSGTRLTVV.

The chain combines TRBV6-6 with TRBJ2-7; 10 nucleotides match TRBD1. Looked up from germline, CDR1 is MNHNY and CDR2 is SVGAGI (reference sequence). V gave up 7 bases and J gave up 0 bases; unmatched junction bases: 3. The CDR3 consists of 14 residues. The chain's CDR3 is CASNWDRGSYEQYF. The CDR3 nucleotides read TGTGCCAGCAATTGGGACAGGGGCTCCTACGAGCAGTACTTC.

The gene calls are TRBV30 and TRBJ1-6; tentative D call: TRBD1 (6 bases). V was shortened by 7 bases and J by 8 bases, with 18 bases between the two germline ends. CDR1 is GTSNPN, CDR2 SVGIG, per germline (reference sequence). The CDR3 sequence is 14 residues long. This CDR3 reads CAFYLKGDYSPLHF. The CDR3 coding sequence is TGTGCCTTCTATTTAAAGGGGGATTATTCACCCCTCCACTTT.

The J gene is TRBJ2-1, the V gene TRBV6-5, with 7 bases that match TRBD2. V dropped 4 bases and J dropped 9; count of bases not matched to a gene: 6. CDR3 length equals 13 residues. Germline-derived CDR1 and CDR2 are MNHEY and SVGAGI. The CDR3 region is CASSFVPGGEQFF. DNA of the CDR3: TGTGCCAGCAGTTTCGTTCCGGGGGGTGAGCAGTTCTTC.

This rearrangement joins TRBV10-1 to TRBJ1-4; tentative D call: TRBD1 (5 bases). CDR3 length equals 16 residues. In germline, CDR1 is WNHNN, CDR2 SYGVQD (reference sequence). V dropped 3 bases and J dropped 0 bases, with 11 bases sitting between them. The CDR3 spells CASSDNTGATNEKLFF. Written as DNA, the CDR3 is TGCGCCAGCAGTGATAATACAGGAGCAACTAATGAAAAACTGTTTTTT.

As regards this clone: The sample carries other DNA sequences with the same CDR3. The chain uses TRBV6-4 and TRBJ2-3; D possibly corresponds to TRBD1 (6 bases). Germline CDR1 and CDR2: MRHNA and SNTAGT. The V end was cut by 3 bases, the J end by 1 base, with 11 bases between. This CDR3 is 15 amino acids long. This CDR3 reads CASSDGRGGTDTQYF. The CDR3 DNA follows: TGTGCCAGCAGTGATGGCAGGGGAGGCACAGATACGCAGTATTTT.

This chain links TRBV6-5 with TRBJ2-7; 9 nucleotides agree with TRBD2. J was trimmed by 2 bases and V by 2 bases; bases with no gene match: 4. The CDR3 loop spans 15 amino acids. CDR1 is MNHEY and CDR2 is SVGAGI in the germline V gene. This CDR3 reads CASSYEASGAYEQYF. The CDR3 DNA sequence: TGTGCCAGCAGTTACGAGGCTAGCGGGGCCTACGAGCAGTACTTC.

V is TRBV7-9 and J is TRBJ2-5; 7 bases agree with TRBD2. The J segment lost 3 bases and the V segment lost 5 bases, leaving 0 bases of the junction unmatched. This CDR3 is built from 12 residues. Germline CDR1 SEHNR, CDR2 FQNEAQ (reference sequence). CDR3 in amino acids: CASSGGEETQYF. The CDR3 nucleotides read TGTGCCAGCAGCGGGGGGGAAGAGACCCAGTACTTC.

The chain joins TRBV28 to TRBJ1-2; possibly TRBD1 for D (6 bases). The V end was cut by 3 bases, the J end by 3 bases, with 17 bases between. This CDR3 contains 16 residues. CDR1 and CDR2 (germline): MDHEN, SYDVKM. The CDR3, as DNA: TGTGCCAGCAGTTTTGGGGGAGCGGGGGGCGACTATGGCTACACCTTC. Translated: CASSFGGAGGDYGYTF.

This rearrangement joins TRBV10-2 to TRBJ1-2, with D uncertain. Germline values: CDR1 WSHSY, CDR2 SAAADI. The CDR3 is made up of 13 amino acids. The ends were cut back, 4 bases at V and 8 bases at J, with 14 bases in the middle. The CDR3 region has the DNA TGCGCCAGCAGTGGTGAACGGTACGCGGGCTACACCTTC. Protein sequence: CASSGERYAGYTF.

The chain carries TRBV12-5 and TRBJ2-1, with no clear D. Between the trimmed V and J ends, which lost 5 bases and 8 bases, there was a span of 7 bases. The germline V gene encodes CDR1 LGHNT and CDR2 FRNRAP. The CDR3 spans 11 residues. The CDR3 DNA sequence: TGTGCTAGTGGTGCCCCGGATGAGCAGTTCTTC. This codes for CASGAPDEQFF.

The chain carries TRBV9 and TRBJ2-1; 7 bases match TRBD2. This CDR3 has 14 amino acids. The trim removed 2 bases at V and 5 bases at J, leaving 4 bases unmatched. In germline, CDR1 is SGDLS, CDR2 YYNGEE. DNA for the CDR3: TGTGCCAGCAGCGTCCAAAGCGGGAACAATGAGCAGTTCTTC. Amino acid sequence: CASSVQSGNNEQFF.

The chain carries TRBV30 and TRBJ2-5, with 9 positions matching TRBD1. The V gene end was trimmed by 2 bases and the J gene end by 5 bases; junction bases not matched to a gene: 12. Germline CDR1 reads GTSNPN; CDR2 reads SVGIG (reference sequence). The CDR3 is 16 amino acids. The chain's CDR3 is CAWSPGPTGGGETQYF. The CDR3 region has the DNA TGTGCCTGGAGTCCGGGACCGACAGGGGGTGGGGAGACCCAGTACTTC.

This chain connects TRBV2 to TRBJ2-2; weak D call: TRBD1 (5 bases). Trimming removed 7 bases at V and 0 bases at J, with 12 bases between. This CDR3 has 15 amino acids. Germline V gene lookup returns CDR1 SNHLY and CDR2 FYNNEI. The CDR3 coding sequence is TGTGCCAGCAACAGTCAGGGTTCGAACACCGGGGAGCTGTTTTTT. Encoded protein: CASNSQGSNTGELFF.

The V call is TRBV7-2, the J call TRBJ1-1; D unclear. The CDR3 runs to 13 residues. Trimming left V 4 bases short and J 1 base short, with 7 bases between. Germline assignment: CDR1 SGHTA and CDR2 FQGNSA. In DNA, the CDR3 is TGTGCCAGCAGCTGGCGGGGGAACACTGAAGCTTTCTTT. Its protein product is CASSWRGNTEAFF.

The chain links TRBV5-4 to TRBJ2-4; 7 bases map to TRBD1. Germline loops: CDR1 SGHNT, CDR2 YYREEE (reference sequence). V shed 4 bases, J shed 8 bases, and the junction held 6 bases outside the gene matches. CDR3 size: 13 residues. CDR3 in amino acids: CASSPSTGDIQYF. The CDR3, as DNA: TGTGCCAGCAGCCCCTCTACAGGGGACATTCAGTACTTC.

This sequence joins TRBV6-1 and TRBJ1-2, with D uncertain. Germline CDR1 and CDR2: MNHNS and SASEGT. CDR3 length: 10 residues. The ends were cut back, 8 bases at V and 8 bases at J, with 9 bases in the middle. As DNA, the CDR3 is TGTGCCAGCTCGGGGAGGGGCTACACCTTC. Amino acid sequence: CASSGRGYTF.